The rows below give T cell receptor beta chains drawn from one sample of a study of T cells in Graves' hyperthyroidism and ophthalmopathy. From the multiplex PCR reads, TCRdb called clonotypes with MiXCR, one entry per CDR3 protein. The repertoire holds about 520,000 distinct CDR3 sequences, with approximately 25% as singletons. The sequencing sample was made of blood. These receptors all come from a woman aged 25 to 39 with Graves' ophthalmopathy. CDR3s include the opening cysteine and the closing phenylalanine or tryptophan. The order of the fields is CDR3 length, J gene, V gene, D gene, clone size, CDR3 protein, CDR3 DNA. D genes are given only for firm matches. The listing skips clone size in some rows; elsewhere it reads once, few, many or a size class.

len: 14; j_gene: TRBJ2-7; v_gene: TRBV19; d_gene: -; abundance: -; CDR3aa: CASSMRQRPYEQYF; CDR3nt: TGTGCCAGTAGTATGAGGCAGCGGCCCTACGAGCAGTACTTC
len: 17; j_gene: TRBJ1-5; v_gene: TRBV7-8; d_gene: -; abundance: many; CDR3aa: CASSLVGSFGRNQPQHF; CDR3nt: TGTGCCAGCAGCTTAGTGGGCAGCTTTGGGCGCAATCAGCCCCAGCATTTT
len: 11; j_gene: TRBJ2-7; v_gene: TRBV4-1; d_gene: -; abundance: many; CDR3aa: CASSDYFEQYF; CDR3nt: TGCGCCAGCAGCGATTACTTCGAGCAGTACTTC
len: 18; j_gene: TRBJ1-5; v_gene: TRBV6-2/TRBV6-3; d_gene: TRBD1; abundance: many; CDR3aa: CASSSRLSQDREGQPQHF; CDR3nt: TGTGCCAGCAGTTCCCGACTGAGCCAGGACAGGGAAGGTCAGCCCCAGCATTTT
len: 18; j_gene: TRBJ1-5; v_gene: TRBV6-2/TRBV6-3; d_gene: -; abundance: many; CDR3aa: CASMGHRQGVDSNQPQHF; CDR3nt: TGTGCCAGCATGGGCCATCGGCAGGGCGTGGATAGCAATCAGCCCCAGCATTTT
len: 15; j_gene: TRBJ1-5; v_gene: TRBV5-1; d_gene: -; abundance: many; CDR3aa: CASSVHRVSNQPQHF; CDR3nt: TGCGCCAGCAGCGTTCACAGGGTAAGCAATCAGCCCCAGCATTTT
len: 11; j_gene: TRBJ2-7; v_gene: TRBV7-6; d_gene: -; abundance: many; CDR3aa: CASSPGHEQYF; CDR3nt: TGTGCCAGCAGCCCCGGGCACGAGCAGTACTTC
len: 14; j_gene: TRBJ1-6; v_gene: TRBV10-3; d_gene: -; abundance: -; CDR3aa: CAISEGQRNSPLHF; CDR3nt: TGTGCCATCAGTGAAGGACAGAGGAATTCACCCCTCCACTTT
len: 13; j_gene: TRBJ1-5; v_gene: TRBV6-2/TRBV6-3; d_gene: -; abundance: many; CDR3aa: CASDRTENQPQHF; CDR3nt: TGTGCCAGCGATAGGACAGAAAATCAGCCCCAGCATTTT
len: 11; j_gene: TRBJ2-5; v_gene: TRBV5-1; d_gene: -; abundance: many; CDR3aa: CASREEETQYF; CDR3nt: TGCGCCAGCAGGGAAGAAGAGACCCAGTACTTC
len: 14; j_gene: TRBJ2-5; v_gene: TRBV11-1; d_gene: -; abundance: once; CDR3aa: CASSSPLTVWTQYF; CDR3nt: TGTGCCAGCAGCTCGCCGTTAACGGTTTGGACCCAGTACTTC
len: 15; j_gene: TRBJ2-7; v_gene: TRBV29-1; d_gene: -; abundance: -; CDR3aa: CSVEDRGVETGEQYF; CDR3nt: TGCAGCGTTGAAGACAGGGGGGTTGAGACGGGGGAGCAGTACTTC
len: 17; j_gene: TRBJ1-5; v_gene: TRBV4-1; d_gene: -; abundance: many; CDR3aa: CASSQDPPEGRDQPQHF; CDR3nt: TGCGCCAGCAGCCAAGATCCCCCCGAGGGGCGGGATCAGCCCCAGCATTTT
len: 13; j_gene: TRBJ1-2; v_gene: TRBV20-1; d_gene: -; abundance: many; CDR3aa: CSASWAEGYGYTF; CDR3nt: TGCAGTGCTAGCTGGGCGGAGGGGTATGGCTACACCTTC
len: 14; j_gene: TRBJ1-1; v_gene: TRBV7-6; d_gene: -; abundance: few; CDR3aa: CVAGTLGIGTEAFF; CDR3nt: TGTGTGGCGGGGACATTAGGGATAGGCACTGAAGCTTTCTTT
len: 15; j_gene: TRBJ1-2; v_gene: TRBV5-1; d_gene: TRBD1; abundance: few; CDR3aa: CASRSGTGTNYGYTF; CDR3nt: TGCGCCAGCAGATCCGGGACAGGGACTAACTATGGCTACACCTTC
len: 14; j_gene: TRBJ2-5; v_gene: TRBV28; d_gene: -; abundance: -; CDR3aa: CASSSPSYQETQYF; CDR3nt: TGTGCCAGCAGTTCTCCCTCGTACCAAGAGACCCAGTACTTC
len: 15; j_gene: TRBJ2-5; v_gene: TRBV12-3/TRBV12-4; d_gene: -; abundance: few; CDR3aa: CASSFPGRGVETQYF; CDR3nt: TGTGCCAGCAGTTTTCCCGGACGAGGTGTAGAGACCCAGTACTTC
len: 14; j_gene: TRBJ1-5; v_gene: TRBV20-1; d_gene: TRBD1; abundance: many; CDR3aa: CSARNGQDNQPQHF; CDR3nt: TGCAGTGCTAGAAATGGACAGGACAATCAGCCCCAGCATTTT
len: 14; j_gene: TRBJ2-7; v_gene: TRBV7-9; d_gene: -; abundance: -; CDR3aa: CASSLGDLLPEQYF; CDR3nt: TGTGCCAGCAGCTTAGGTGATTTGCTACCCGAGCAGTACTTC
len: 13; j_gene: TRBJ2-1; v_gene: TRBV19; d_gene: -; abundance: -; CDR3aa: CASSADDYNEQFF; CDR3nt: TGTGCCAGTAGTGCGGACGACTACAATGAGCAGTTCTTC
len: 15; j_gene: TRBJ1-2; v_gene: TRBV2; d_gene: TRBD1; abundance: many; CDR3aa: CASSRLQGFNYGYTF; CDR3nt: TGTGCCAGCAGTCGACTACAGGGGTTTAACTATGGCTACACCTTC
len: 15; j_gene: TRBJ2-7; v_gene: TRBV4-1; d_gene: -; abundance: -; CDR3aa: CASSQVIRAGYEQYF; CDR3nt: TGCGCCAGCAGCCAAGTAATCAGGGCTGGATACGAGCAGTACTTC
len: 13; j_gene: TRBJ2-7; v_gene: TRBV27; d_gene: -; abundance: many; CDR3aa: CASSRLSSYEQYF; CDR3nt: TGTGCCAGCAGCCGACTGAGCTCCTACGAGCAGTACTTC
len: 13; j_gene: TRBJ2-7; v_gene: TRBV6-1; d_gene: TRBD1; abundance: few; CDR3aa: CASNRDRVHEQYF; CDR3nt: TGTGCCAGCAACCGGGACAGGGTCCACGAGCAGTACTTC
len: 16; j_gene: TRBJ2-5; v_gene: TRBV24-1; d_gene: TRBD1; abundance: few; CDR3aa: CATSGTPDRGQETQYF; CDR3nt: TGTGCCACCAGTGGGACACCGGACAGGGGGCAAGAGACCCAGTACTTC
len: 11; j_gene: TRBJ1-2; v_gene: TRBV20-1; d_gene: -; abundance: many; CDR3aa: CSARVPGGYTF; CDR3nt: TGCAGTGCTAGAGTCCCCGGGGGCTACACCTTC
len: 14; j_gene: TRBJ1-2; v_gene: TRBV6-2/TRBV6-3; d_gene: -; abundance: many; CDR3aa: CASSYSGKSYGYTF; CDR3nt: TGTGCCAGCAGTTACTCAGGGAAGAGCTATGGCTACACCTTC
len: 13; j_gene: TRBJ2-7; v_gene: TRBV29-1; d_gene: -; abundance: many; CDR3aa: CSAAGWAGDEQYF; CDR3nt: TGCAGCGCCGCCGGGTGGGCAGGGGACGAGCAGTACTTC
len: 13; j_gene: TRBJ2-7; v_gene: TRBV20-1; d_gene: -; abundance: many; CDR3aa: CSARSDRSYEQYF; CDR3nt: TGCAGTGCTAGATCTGACAGGAGCTACGAGCAGTACTTC
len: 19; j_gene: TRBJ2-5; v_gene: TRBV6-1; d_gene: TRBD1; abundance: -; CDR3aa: CASSERGSRDRGLQETQYF; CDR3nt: TGTGCCAGCAGTGAACGGGGGAGCCGGGACAGGGGACTCCAAGAGACCCAGTACTTC
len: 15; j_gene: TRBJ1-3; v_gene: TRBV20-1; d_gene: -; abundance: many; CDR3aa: CSARPITGSGNTIYF; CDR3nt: TGCAGTGCTAGACCTATTACAGGGAGTGGAAACACCATATATTTT